These 9 T cell receptor beta chains were all obtained from the same sample, sequenced in a study of tumor-infiltrating lymphocytes in primary liver carcinoma. Extraction of RNA together with DNA used 20-30 mg of unsorted bulk tissue. Making TCR beta cDNA involved 400 to 600 ng total RNA and a constant-region primer. For TCR beta, libraries were produced by three nested multiplex PCR rounds using slightly modified ARM-PCR. Use of TRBV1-TRBV30 forward primers with a C-beta reverse primer characterized the first two PCR rounds, which lasted approximately 11 cycles each. TCRdb fed the multiplex PCR reads into MiXCR, producing one record per CDR3 protein. Here the sample spans 100,000 to 150,000 distinct CDR3 sequences, roughly three fifths being singletons. The source material was liver tumor tissue from sampling region 3. Subset meaning: tumor region T3, left-lateral pole. These receptors all come from a woman aged 60-70 years with primary liver carcinoma and hepatitis B virus infection.

With regard to this clonotype: Being one base from a much bigger clone, this may be a read error. The chain combines TRBV7-8 with TRBJ1-1; D not certain. This CDR3 spans 14 amino acids. Germline CDR1 reads SGHVS; CDR2 reads FQNEAQ. In nucleotides, the CDR3 is TGTGCCAGCAGCCGAACTCGGGGTACCACTGAAGCTATCTTT. Its translation: CASSRTRGTTEAIF.

This chain connects TRBV9 to TRBJ2-5; the D is unclear. The CDR3 is 13 residues long. Trimming took off 3 bases at V and 4 bases at J, with 10 bases between the two ends. The V gene's germline CDR1 is SGDLS and CDR2 YYNGEE. The CDR3 reads CASSARTGETQYF. The CDR3 DNA follows: TGTGCCAGCAGCGCGCGGACCGGAGAGACCCAGTACTTC.

The genes are TRBV5-4 and TRBJ2-7; 8 bases align to TRBD2. Trimming cost V 4 bases and J 4 bases; bases outside gene matches: 7. This CDR3 comprises 14 residues. CDR1 is SGHNT and CDR2 is YYREEE in the germline V gene (reference sequence). CDR3 in DNA: TGTGCCAGCAGCGTTGTACGGGGGGGTTACGAGCAGTACTTC. Residues: CASSVVRGGYEQYF.

The V call is TRBV11-2, the J call TRBJ2-1; no clear D. In germline, CDR1 is SGHAT, CDR2 FQNNGV. V was shortened by 10 bases and J by 10 bases, with 23 bases between the two germline ends. The CDR3 is 14 residues long. The CDR3: CANSSDSRYREQFF. For the CDR3, the DNA is TGTGCCAACAGTTCGGATTCGAGGTATAGGGAGCAGTTCTTC.

This clonotype was recorded many times. The V call is TRBV11-2, the J call TRBJ1-2; D is unresolved. The length of the CDR3 is 14 residues. Trimming removed 0 bases at V and 10 bases at J, with 15 bases between. The germline gives CDR1 SGHAT, CDR2 FQNNGV. The chain's CDR3 is CASSLDLVGSDYTF. CDR3 in DNA: TGTGCCAGCAGCTTAGATCTAGTAGGTTCAGACTACACCTTC.

Concerning this clonotype: One junction end disagrees with the germline gene, perhaps due to a read error. V and J are TRBV11-2 and TRBJ2-1; TRBD2 aligns across 9 bases. Germline loops: CDR1 SGHAT, CDR2 FQNNGV. This CDR3 has 17 residues. CDR3 loop: CASSRRLAGGPGDEQLF. In DNA form, the CDR3 reads TGTGCCAGCAGCAGGAGACTGGCGGGAGGGCCGGGGGATGAGCAGCTTTTC.

This clonotype was seen repeatedly, ten times or more. The chain is built from TRBV5-4 and TRBJ2-5, with D tentatively TRBD2 (5 bases). The V end lost 4 bases, the J end lost 2 bases, and 15 bases lay between the germline ends. CDR3 length: 15 amino acids. CDR1 and CDR2 from the germline V gene are SGHNT and YYREEE (reference sequence). The CDR3 is CASSQIVTGQETQYF. The CDR3 nucleotides read TGTGCCAGCAGCCAGATCGTGACGGGGCAAGAGACCCAGTACTTC.

As regards this clonotype: This could be a read error, since a much larger clone is one nucleotide away. The chain is built from TRBV7-9 and TRBJ2-1; a weak D match, TRBD2 (5 bases). With 5 bases removed from V and 8 bases from J, the gap between germline ends came to 19 bases. This CDR3 region has 15 residues. Germline CDR1 is SEHNR and CDR2 is FQNEAQ (reference sequence). The chain's CDR3 is CASSLLGRGTDEQFF. The CDR3 DNA reads as TGTGCCAGCAGCCTCCTCGGACGGGGAACCGATGAGCAGTTCTTC. The full variable domain, with the rest looked up from reference TRBV7-9 and TRBJ2-1, is DTGVSQNPRHKITKRGQNVTFRCDPISEHNRLYWYRQTLGQGPEFLTYFQNEAQLEKSRLLSDRFSAERPKGSFSTLEIQRTEQGDSAMYLCASSLLGRGTDEQFFGPGTRLTVL.

This clonotype was seen many times. The chain combines TRBV6-6 with TRBJ1-1; D is possibly TRBD1 (6 bases). Trimming removed 7 bases at V and 8 bases at J, with 17 bases between. Germline V CDR1 and CDR2: MNHNY, SVGAGI (reference sequence). CDR3 length: 13 residues. CDR3 coding DNA: TGTGCCAGCACCATCAGGGGAGCGGGGGAAGCTTTCTTT. Residues: CASTIRGAGEAFF.